This T cell receptor beta chain was captured in a study of T cells in Graves' hyperthyroidism and ophthalmopathy. Germline V gene lookup returns CDR1 SNHLY and CDR2 FYNNEI. The CDR3 covers 15 residues. The study's findings and limits: Most thyroid clonotypes expanded above 0.001 appeared in blood too.

This clonotype was counted a few times. Its antigen is unknown. A single base separates this from a much larger clone, so it may be a read error. Regions amplified from RNA transcripts were the TCR beta CDR3 regions. Using the HTBI primer set, a first-round RT-PCR was run on the TCR CDR3. MiXCR was run by TCRdb on the multiplex PCR reads, yielding one entry per CDR3 protein. The sample lists approximately 510,000 distinct CDR3 sequences, 20% occurring once. This chain uses TRBV2 with TRBJ2-2, with D possibly TRBD2 on 6 matching bases. This clonotype was sampled from a young man with Graves' hyperthyroidism. The sequencing sample was made of blood. The CDR3 DNA sequence: TGTGCCAGCAGCGAGACTAGGAGTATCGCCGGGGAGCTGTGTTTT. Its translation: CASSETRSIAGELCF.